This entry concerns a single TCR beta chain. This sample was taken from a study of CD8 T cells in Susac syndrome. Both CD4+ and CD8+ T cells were negatively isolated, and TEMRA cells underwent FACS enrichment. Deletions cut 5 bases from V and 1 base from J, with 15 bases between. CDR1 and CDR2 (germline): LNHDA, SQIVND (reference sequence). The CDR3 covers 17 residues. Reverse transcription of about 0.5 to 1 ug RNA was carried out with random hexamers. The method of amplification for TCR beta CDR3 was immunoSEQ multiplex PCR, covering 54 Vbeta and 13 Jbeta. Each CDR3 protein gets one entry after TCRdb re-called the immunoSEQ multiplex PCR reads with MiXCR. The top ten hold approximately 0.1% of the sample, which has roughly 120,000 distinct CDR3 sequences, 94% seen once.

The TCR originated in a human donor in good health. The chain is built from TRBV19 and TRBJ2-6, with D possibly TRBD2 on 6 matching bases. The material sequenced was CD4+ T cells from PBMCs. CDR3 loop: CASSLAPDSSGANVLTF. The CDR3 nucleotides are TGTGCCAGTAGTCTAGCGCCTGACAGTTCTGGGGCCAACGTCCTGACTTTC.